This T cell receptor (beta chain) derives from a study of PD-L1 blockade in urothelial cancer. Study-level results: Patients who had durable benefit saw their tumor-associated blood clones expand more at 3 weeks.

This clone has only a few counts. Its antigen remains unknown. Measured with immunoSEQ multiplex PCR; TCRdb has only the in-frame clones, and not every one. Of approximately 50,000 clones in the sample, around nine tenths were seen once. Germline CDR1 LNHNV, CDR2 YYDKDF (reference sequence). This CDR3 is built from 15 residues. Trimming cost V 0 bases and J 0 bases; bases outside gene matches: 0. Time point reported: peripheral blood 6 weeks after treatment start. Pretreatment sampling and on-treatment sampling together yielded between 1 and 8 samples for each patient. The sample here was PBMCs, taken around atezolizumab (anti-PD-L1) treatment. The chain links TRBV15 to TRBJ2-3; 7 positions agree with TRBD2. The clonotype comes from a man in his fifties or sixties with urothelial cancer. DNA for the CDR3: TGTGCCACCAGCAGAGAAGCGGGGAGCACAGATACGCAGTATTTT. This gives the protein CATSREAGSTDTQYF.